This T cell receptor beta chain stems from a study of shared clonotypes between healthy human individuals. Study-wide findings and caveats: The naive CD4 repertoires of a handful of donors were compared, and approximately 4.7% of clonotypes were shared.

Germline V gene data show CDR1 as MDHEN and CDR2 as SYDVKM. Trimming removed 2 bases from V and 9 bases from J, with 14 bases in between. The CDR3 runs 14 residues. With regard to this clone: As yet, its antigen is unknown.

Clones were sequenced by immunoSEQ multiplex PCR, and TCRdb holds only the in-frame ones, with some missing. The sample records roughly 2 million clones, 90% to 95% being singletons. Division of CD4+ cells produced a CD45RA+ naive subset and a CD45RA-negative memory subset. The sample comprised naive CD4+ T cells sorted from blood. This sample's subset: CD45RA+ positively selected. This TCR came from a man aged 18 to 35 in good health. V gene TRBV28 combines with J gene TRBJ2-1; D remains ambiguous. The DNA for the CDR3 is TGTGCCAGCAGTTTAGCGAGCCAGCGAGGTGAGCAGTTCTTC. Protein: CASSLASQRGEQFF.